Listed here is a single T cell receptor (beta chain). Its antigen remains unidentified. This record comes from a study of graft-versus-host responses after intestinal transplantation. The junction had 9 bases not matched to a gene; V was cut back by 6 bases and J by 10 bases. The CDR3 contains 14 residues. Germline V lookup: CDR1 MDHEN, CDR2 SYDVKM. Assay: immunoSEQ multiplex PCR; the TCRdb copy retains only in-frame clones and omits some. The data contain some 90,000 clones, roughly 92% of them singletons. The material was unstimulated CD4+ T cells sorted from spleen or lymph node cells, obtained before intestinal transplant. The clonotype originates from a human donor who received an intestinal transplant. V is TRBV28 and J is TRBJ1-6; TRBD1 matches at 7 bases. The CDR3 here is CASSDDRVGSPLHF. The CDR3 DNA sequence: TGTGCCAGCAGCGACGACAGGGTTGGGTCACCCCTCCACTTT. The whole variable domain, remainder taken from reference TRBV28 and TRBJ1-6, is DVKVTQSSRYLVKRTGEKVFLECVQDMDHENMFWYRQDPGLGLRLIYFSYDVKMKEKGDIPEGYSVSREKKERFSLILESASTNQTSMYLCASSDDRVGSPLHFGNGTRLTVT.